Sequencing of this TCR beta chain was carried out in a study of T cell responses to AZD1222 COVID-19 vaccine. Whole-study results and caveats: It should be noted that donors were predominantly white British and more often female, and clonal diversity was possibly underestimated.

Germline V lookup: CDR1 MNHNS, CDR2 SASEGT. V shed 0 bases and J 3 bases; nucleotides not matched to a gene: 7. This CDR3 has 16 residues. As regards this clone: Its antigen remains unknown.

Data came from immunoSEQ multiplex PCR; TCRdb stores just in-frame clones and leaves some out. The sample consists of about 110,000 clones, 94% of them appearing once. Analysis merged second doses at about 4 or about 12 weeks. The chain joins TRBV6-1 to TRBJ2-7; 8 bases agree with TRBD1. The material was peripheral blood, obtained 28 days after the second AZD1222 dose. The origin of this receptor is an adult who received the AZD1222 COVID-19 vaccine. This CDR3 is CASSEALTGAYYEQYF. CDR3 DNA sequence: TGTGCCAGCAGTGAAGCGCTGACAGGGGCTTACTACGAGCAGTACTTC.